This T cell receptor (beta chain) was found in a study of cytomegalovirus exposure and HLA in healthy donors. On the study more broadly: One earlier analysis, a look at approximately 190 million T cells, found 100 million to 130 million unique TCR beta sequences.

Notes on the study in general: Cytomegalovirus-associated status was assigned to around 160 TCR beta chains.

In the case of this clone: Its matching antigen is unknown.

The study ran its PCR with 60 Vbeta and 13 Jbeta primers. Per the authors' pipeline: Approximately 10 million shared chains were among approximately 87 million unique TCR beta chains counted in a later analysis. The assay was immunoSEQ multiplex PCR, and TCRdb's table has in-frame clones only and misses some. The V and J calls and clone size are taken from that table; D and trimming were inferred from the DNA. The sample shows tens of thousands of clones, around three fifths of them seen only once. The sequenced sample consisted of PBMCs. This clonotype was sampled from a woman in her forties or fifties in good health and CMV-seropositive.

CDR3 protein: CASSLAGTSGQETQYF. CDR3 sequence (DNA): TGTGCCAGCAGCTTAGCCGGGACTAGCGGCCAAGAGACCCAGTACTTC. The gene calls are TRBV7-2 and TRBJ2-5; 11 bases map to TRBD2. The CDR3 loop spans 16 amino acids. Germline V gene sequence: CDR1 SGHTA, CDR2 FQGNSA. V gave up 0 bases and J gave up 1 base; unmatched junction bases: 1. The full variable domain, with the rest looked up from reference TRBV7-2 and TRBJ2-5, is GAGVSQSPSNKVTEKGKDVELRCDPISGHTALYWYRQSLGQGLEFLIYFQGNSAPDKSGLPSDRFSAERTGGSVSTLTIQRTQQEDSAVYLCASSLAGTSGQETQYFGPGTRLLVL.